This T cell receptor (beta chain) was sequenced during a study of T cell responses to AZD1222 COVID-19 vaccine. Sequencing used immunoSEQ multiplex PCR; TCRdb keeps in-frame clones, though not all of them. The table shows around 85,000 clones, with 70% to 90% occurring only once. Germline values: CDR1 SGHNT, CDR2 YYREEE (reference sequence). The CDR3 is 13 residues long. V dropped 4 bases and J dropped 6 bases, with 13 bases sitting between them. The sample in question was peripheral blood, obtained on day 0 of AZD1222 vaccination. V usage is TRBV5-4 and J usage is TRBJ1-2; D is unresolved. The sequence derives from an adult in good health. CDR3 loop: CASSVVGGDGYTF. The DNA for the CDR3 is TGTGCCAGCAGCGTCGTAGGTGGGGATGGCTACACCTTC.